The text below deals with one TCR beta chain. Its antigen is still unknown. The PCR employed 60 Vbeta primers together with 13 Jbeta primers. Sequencing used immunoSEQ multiplex PCR; TCRdb keeps in-frame clones, though not all of them. The sample lists 210,000 or so clones, approximately 81% occurring once. The germline V gene has CDR1 SGHRS and CDR2 YFSETQ. This CDR3 comprises 17 residues. Trimming took 4 bases from V and 3 from J, leaving 23 bases between them. The data derive from a study of cytomegalovirus exposure and HLA in healthy donors. Study-level results: The study flagged roughly 160 TCR beta chains as cytomegalovirus-associated.

The sequence was collected from a human donor in good health. Sample: PBMCs. The V call is TRBV5-1, the J call TRBJ2-7; weak D call: TRBD1 (6 bases). The CDR3 is CASSTRQASHPLYEQYF. The CDR3 nucleotides are TGCGCCAGCAGCACCCGACAGGCAAGCCACCCCCTCTACGAGCAGTACTTC.